This T cell receptor (beta chain) was obtained from a study of monozygotic twins with inflammatory bowel disease. Study observations and caveats: It was not supported that a single strong signal or clonotype was associated with IBD.

Reprocessing the 5' RACE reads, TCRdb reports a single entry for every CDR3 protein and omits DNA. This sample's clone table lists under 150,000 distinct CDR3 sequences. With regard to this clonotype: What it binds is unknown.

The CDR3 is 13 amino acids. Germline V gives CDR1 DFQATT, CDR2 SNEGSKA (reference sequence). Isolation of total RNA was performed on whole blood, with no prior T cell sorting. This rearrangement joins TRBV20-1 to TRBJ1-5; the TRBD1 assignment by TCRdb is unverifiable without DNA. The receptor comes from a human donor with ulcerative colitis or Crohn's disease, or a healthy co-twin of an affected twin (not recorded which). The sample taken for sequencing was blood. The CDR3: CSAHQPPGVPQHF.